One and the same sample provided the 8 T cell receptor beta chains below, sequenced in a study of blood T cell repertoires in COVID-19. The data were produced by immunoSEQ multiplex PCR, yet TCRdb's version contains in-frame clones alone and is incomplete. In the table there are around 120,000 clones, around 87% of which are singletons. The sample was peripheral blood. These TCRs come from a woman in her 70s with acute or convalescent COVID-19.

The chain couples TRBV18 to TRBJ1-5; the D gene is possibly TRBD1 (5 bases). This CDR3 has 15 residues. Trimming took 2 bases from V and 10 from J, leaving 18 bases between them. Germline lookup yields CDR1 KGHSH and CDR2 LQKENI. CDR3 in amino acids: CASSPSDSQTHPQHF. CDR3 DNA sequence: TGTGCCAGCTCACCAAGTGACAGTCAGACCCACCCCCAGCATTTT.

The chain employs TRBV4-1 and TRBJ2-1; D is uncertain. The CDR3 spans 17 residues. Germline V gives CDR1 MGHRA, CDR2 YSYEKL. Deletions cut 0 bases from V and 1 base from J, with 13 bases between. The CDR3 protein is CASSQDLPGTSYNEQFF. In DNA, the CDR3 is TGCGCCAGCAGCCAAGATCTCCCGGGTACTTCCTACAATGAGCAGTTCTTC.

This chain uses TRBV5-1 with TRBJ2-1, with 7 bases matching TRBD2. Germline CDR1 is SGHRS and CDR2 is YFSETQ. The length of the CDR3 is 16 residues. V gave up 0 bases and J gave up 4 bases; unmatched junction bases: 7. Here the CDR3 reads CASSLAMVSGYNEQFF. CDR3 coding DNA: TGCGCCAGCAGCTTGGCCATGGTTAGCGGGTACAATGAGCAGTTCTTC. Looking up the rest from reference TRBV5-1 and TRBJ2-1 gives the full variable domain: KAGVTQTPRYLIKTRGQQVTLSCSPISGHRSVSWYQQTPGQGLQFLFEYFSETQRNKGNFPGRFSGRQFSNSRSEMNVSTLELGDSALYLCASSLAMVSGYNEQFFGPGTRLTVL.

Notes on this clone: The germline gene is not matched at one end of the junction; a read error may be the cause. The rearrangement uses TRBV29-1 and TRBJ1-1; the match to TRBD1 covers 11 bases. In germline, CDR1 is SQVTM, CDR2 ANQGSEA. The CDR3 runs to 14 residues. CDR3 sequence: CSAAGQGETTEVFF. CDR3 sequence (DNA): TGCAGCGCAGCGGGACAGGGGGAAACTACTGAAGTTTTCTTT.

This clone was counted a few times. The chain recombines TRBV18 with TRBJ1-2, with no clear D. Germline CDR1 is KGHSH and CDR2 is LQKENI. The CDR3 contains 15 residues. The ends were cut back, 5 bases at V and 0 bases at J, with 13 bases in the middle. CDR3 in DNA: TGTGCCAGCTCAGCGCGGCGTTCTACTAACTATGGCTACACCTTC. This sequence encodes CASSARRSTNYGYTF.

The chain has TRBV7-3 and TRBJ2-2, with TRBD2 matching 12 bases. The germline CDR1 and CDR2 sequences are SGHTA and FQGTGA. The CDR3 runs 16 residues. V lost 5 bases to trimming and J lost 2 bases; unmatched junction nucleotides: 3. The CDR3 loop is CASSRTSGENTGELFF. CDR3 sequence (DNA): TGTGCCAGCAGCCGGACTAGCGGGGAAAACACCGGGGAGCTGTTTTTT.

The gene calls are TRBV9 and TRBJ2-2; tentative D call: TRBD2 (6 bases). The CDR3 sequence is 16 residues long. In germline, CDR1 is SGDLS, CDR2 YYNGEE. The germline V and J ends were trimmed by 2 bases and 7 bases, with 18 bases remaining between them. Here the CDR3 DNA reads TGTGCCAGCAGCGTGGGGCTGGTCGGGGAGGTCGGGGAGCTGTTTTTT. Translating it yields CASSVGLVGEVGELFF. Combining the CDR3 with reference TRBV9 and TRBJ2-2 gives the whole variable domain DSGVTQTPKHLITATGQRVTLRCSPRSGDLSVYWYQQSLDQGLQFLIQYYNGEERAKGNILERFSAQQFPDLHSELNLSSLELGDSALYFCASSVGLVGEVGELFFGEGSRLTVL.

CDR3 protein: CASSQAREQYF. CDR3 nucleotides: TGTGCCAGCAGCCAGGCCCGGGAACAGTACTTC. The V call is TRBV3-1 (or the pseudogene TRBV3-2), the J call TRBJ2-7; D possibly corresponds to TRBD2 (5 bases). From germline, CDR1 is LGHDT and CDR2 YNNKEL (reference sequence). This CDR3 is built from 11 residues. The germline V and J ends were trimmed by 3 bases and 10 bases, with 10 bases remaining between them.